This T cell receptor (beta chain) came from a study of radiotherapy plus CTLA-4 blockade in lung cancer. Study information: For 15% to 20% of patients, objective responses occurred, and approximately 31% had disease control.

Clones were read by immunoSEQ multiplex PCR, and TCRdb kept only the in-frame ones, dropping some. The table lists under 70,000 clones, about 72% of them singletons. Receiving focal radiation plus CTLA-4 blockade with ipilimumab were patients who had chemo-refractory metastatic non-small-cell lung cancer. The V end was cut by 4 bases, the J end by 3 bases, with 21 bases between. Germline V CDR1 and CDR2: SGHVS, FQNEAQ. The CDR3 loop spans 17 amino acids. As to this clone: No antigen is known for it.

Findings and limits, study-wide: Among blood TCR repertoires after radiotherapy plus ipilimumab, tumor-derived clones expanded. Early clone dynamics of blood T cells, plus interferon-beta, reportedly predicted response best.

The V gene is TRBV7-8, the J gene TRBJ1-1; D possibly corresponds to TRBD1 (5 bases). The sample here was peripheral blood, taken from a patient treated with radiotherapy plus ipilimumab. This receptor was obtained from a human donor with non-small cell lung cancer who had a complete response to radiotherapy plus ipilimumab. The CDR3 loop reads CASSSVARGSFDTEAFF. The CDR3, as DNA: TGTGCCAGCAGCTCCGTTGCGAGGGGCAGTTTCGACACTGAAGCTTTCTTT.